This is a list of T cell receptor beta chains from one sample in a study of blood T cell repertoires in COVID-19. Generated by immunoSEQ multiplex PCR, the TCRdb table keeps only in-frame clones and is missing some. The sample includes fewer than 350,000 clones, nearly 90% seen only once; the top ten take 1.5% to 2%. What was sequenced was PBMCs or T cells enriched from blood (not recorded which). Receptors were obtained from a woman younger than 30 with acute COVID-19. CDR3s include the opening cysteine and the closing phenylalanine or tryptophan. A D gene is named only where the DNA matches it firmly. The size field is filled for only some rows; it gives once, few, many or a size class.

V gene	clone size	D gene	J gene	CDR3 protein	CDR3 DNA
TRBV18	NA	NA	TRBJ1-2	CASSPRWGRGSGENYGYTF	TGTGCCAGCTCACCAAGGTGGGGCCGCGGGTCGGGAGAGAACTATGGCTACACCTTC
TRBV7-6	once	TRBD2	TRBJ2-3	CASSLELAGTDTQYF	TGTGCCAGCAGCCTTGAGCTAGCGGGCACAGATACGCAGTATTTT
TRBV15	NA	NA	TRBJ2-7	CATSRDAGARWQYF	TGTGCCACCAGCAGAGATGCGGGGGCAAGGTGGCAGTACTTC
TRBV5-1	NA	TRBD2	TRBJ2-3	CASSGGSGTDTQYF	TGCGCCAGCAGCGGCGGGAGCGGCACAGATACGCAGTATTTT
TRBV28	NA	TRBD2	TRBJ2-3	CASTSGTDTQYF	TGTGCCAGCACTAGCGGGACAGATACGCAGTATTTT
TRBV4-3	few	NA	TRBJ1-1	CASSQGIPGEVTEAFF	TGCGCCAGCAGCCAAGGAATTCCAGGGGAAGTCACTGAAGCTTTCTTT
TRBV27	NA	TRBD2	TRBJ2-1	CASSGLAGGYEQFF	TGTGCCAGCAGCGGTCTAGCGGGAGGGTATGAGCAGTTCTTC
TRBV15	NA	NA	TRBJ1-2	CATSRDHGLGDNYGYTF	TGTGCCACCAGCAGAGATCACGGCCTCGGGGATAACTATGGCTACACCTTC
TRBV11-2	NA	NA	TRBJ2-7	CASSLVGRGRDYF	TGTGCCAGCAGCTTAGTGGGTCGGGGTCGGGATTACTTC
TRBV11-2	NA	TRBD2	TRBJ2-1	CASSLFSGPISYNEQFF	TGTGCCAGCAGCTTATTTAGCGGGCCAATTTCCTACAATGAGCAGTTCTTC
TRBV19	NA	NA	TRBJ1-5	CASSIGGVGAYSNQPQHF	TGTGCCAGTAGTATAGGGGGTGTAGGGGCTTATAGCAATCAGCCCCAGCATTTT
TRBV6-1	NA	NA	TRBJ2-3	CASSEAGLARDTQYF	TGTGCCAGCAGTGAAGCTGGCCTCGCCAGAGATACGCAGTATTTT
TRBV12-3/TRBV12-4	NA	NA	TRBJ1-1	CASRSGGTEAFF	TGTGCCAGCAGGTCAGGTGGCACTGAAGCTTTCTTT
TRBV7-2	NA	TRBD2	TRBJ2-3	CASSINPSGSRTDTQYF	TGTGCCAGCAGTATAAACCCTAGCGGGAGTAGAACAGATACGCAGTATTTT
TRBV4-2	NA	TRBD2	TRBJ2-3	CASSLRTSGEPDTQYF	TGTGCCAGCAGCCTACGGACTAGCGGGGAGCCAGATACGCAGTATTTT
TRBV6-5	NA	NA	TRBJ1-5	CASSQFNRPDQPQHF	TGTGCCAGCAGTCAGTTTAACAGGCCTGATCAGCCCCAGCATTTT
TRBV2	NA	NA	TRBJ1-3	CASSETQGWSRGNTIYF	TGTGCCAGCAGTGAAACCCAGGGCTGGTCACGGGGAAACACCATATATTTT
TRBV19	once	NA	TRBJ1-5	CASSIPYGGNQPQHF	TGTGCCAGTAGTATCCCATACGGGGGCAATCAGCCCCAGCATTTT
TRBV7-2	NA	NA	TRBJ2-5	CASSSWGVGVIQETQYF	TGTGCCAGCAGCTCCTGGGGCGTCGGCGTTATACAAGAGACCCAGTACTTC
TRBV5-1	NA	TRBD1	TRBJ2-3	CASSPRGQGARDTQYF	TGCGCCAGCAGCCCACGGGGACAGGGGGCGCGGGATACGCAGTATTTT
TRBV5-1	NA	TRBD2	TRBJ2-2	CASSPGGARGTGELFF	TGCGCCAGCAGCCCGGGGGGGGCTAGAGGTACCGGGGAGCTGTTTTTT
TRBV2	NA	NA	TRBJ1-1	CASMVEEAFF	TGTGCCAGCATGGTAGAAGAAGCTTTCTTT
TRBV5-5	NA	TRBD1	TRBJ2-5	CASSLGQGARRETQYF	TGTGCCAGCAGCTTGGGACAGGGGGCTAGGAGGGAGACCCAGTACTTC
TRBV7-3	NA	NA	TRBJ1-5	CASSFTSVRGSSNQPQHF	TGTGCCAGCAGCTTCACATCTGTACGAGGGAGCTCGAATCAGCCCCAGCATTTT
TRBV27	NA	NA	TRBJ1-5	CASSRGLPGRAQHF	TGTGCCAGCAGTAGGGGACTGCCGGGTAGGGCCCAGCATTTT
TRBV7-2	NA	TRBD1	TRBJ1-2	CASSPQGGQGALGYGYTF	TGTGCCAGCAGCCCCCAAGGGGGACAGGGGGCTCTTGGCTATGGCTACACCTTC
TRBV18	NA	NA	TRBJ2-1	CASSPPEYNEQFF	TGTGCCAGCTCACCGCCGGAGTACAATGAGCAGTTCTTC
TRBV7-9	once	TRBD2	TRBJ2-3	CASSLGLAGGPDTQYF	TGTGCCAGCAGCTTAGGTCTAGCGGGAGGACCAGATACGCAGTATTTT
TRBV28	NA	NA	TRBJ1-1	CASRGGGPTEAFF	TGTGCCAGCAGGGGAGGTGGTCCTACTGAAGCTTTCTTT
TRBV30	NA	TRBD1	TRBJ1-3	CAWGQGWPGASGNTIYF	TGTGCCTGGGGACAGGGCTGGCCGGGTGCCTCTGGAAACACCATATATTTT
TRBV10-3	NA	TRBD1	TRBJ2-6	CAIGRQGARGANVLTF	TGTGCCATCGGAAGACAGGGGGCGCGTGGGGCCAACGTCCTGACTTTC